The 29 T cell receptor beta chains in this list originate from one sample, sequenced in a study of metastatic and nonmetastatic thyroid tumors (dated by TCRdb to the early 2020s). No treatment had been received by any patient before thyroid surgery. Libraries were made using PCR. The run used an Illumina HiSeq 4000. TCRdb applied fastp at Q25 and MiXCR to the public reads, then kept only in-frame beta chains. The table for this sample lists 85,000 to 95,000 clones; 14% to 15% of them were counted only once. Roughly 3.9% of the sample lies in the top ten. Sequencing was done on a sample of blood. All receptors derive from a female donor with papillary thyroid cancer or a benign thyroid nodule (not recorded which). Some clones in this sample may be carry-over from other donors' samples.

At least ten counts were recorded for this clone. This chain links TRBV25-1 with TRBJ2-1, with 8 bases aligning to TRBD1. V shed 6 bases and J 4 bases; nucleotides not matched to a gene: 5. There are 14 residues in the CDR3. The V gene's germline CDR1 is MGHDK and CDR2 SYGVNS. The CDR3 coding sequence is TGTGCCAGCAGCCGGACAGGGAATTACAATGAGCAGTTCTTC. Translated: CASSRTGNYNEQFF.

This clone showed up just once. The genes are TRBV2 and TRBJ2-7, with 14 bases matching TRBD2. Germline V CDR1 and CDR2: SNHLY, FYNNEI. V shed 5 bases, J shed 6 bases, and the junction held 18 bases outside the gene matches. This CDR3 comprises 19 residues. CDR3 DNA sequence: TGTGCCAGCAGTTTCCCGGGACTAGCGGGAGCGATGGGATCCGGCGAGCAGTACTTC. Translating gives CASSFPGLAGAMGSGEQYF. Complete variable domain (other parts from reference TRBV2 and TRBJ2-7): EPEVTQTPSHQVTQMGQEVILRCVPISNHLYFYWYRQILGQKVEFLVSFYNNEISEKSEIFDDQFSVERPDGSNFTLKIRSTKLEDSAMYFCASSFPGLAGAMGSGEQYFGPGTRLTVT.

This clone was recorded at least ten times. The gene calls are TRBV5-1 and TRBJ2-5; D tentatively fits TRBD1 or TRBD2 (5 bases each). This CDR3 has 18 amino acids. Germline V gene lookup returns CDR1 SGHRS and CDR2 YFSETQ. V lost 4 bases and J lost 4, with 26 bases in between. CDR3 in amino acids: CASSPTGIGVQAVETQYF. CDR3 sequence (DNA): TGCGCCAGCAGCCCAACCGGGATAGGGGTACAAGCAGTAGAGACCCAGTACTTC.

This chain joins TRBV7-6 and TRBJ2-3; maybe TRBD1 (5 bases). Per the germline V gene, CDR1 is SGHVS and CDR2 is FNYEAQ. The CDR3 length is 11 residues. Trimming pared 5 bases from V and 5 bases from J, leaving 5 bases between. The CDR3 DNA is TGTGCCAGCAGCCAGGGAGATACGCAGTATTTT. Encoded protein: CASSQGDTQYF. Combining the CDR3 with reference TRBV7-6 and TRBJ2-3 gives the whole variable domain GAGVSQSPRYKVTKRGQDVALRCDPISGHVSLYWYRQALGQGPEFLTYFNYEAQQDKSGLPNDRFSAERPEGSISTLTIQRTEQRDSAMYRCASSQGDTQYFGPGTRLTVL.

The chain links TRBV6-1 to TRBJ2-3; 7 positions agree with TRBD2. J was trimmed by 0 bases and V by 7 bases; bases with no gene match: 10. The CDR3 covers 16 residues. Germline lookup yields CDR1 MNHNS and CDR2 SASEGT. DNA for the CDR3: TGTGCCAGCATCCCCAGCAGCGGGGCCAGCACAGATACGCAGTATTTT. This translates into CASIPSSGASTDTQYF.

This clone was counted at least ten times. The rearrangement joins TRBV6-5 to TRBJ1-3; no definite D call. The germline CDR1 and CDR2 sequences are MNHEY and SVGAGI. There are 14 residues in the CDR3. V lost 2 bases, J lost 3 bases, and 8 bases lay in between. The CDR3 DNA is TGTGCCAGCAGTTACAGGAGGTTTGGAAACACCATATATTTT. It is translated as CASSYRRFGNTIYF.

The gene calls are TRBV28 and TRBJ2-7; D is tentatively TRBD1 or TRBD2 (5 bases each). V was trimmed by 7 bases and J by 7 bases, leaving 14 bases between them. Germline V gene data show CDR1 as MDHEN and CDR2 as SYDVKM. CDR3 length equals 12 residues. The CDR3 DNA reads TGTGCCAGCATCTTTGGTGGGGGTGAGCAGTACTTC. It is translated as CASIFGGGEQYF.

The rearrangement joins TRBV20-1 to TRBJ2-7; 7 bases agree with TRBD2. Trimming removed 6 bases from V and 0 bases from J; junction bases left unmatched: 11. From germline, CDR1 is DFQATT and CDR2 SNEGSKA (reference sequence). This CDR3 contains 15 residues. CDR3 sequence: CSAGNSGLSSYEQYF. The CDR3 DNA follows: TGCAGTGCGGGAAATAGCGGGCTTAGCTCCTACGAGCAGTACTTC.

Comments on this clone: A junction end diverges from the germline sequence, so it may reflect a read error. V usage is TRBV7-6 and J usage is TRBJ1-5; TRBD1 aligns across 7 bases. Germline CDR1 reads SGHVS; CDR2 reads FNYEAQ. This CDR3 contains 14 residues. The CDR3 coding sequence is TGTGCCGGCAGCCCGGGACAGTGTAATCAGCCCCAGCATTTT. Translating gives CAGSPGQCNQPQHF.

This clone was counted at least ten times. The rearrangement links TRBV10-1 to TRBJ1-5; weak D call: TRBD1 (6 bases). CDR1 WNHNN and CDR2 SYGVQD come from the germline V gene (reference sequence). The germline V and J ends were trimmed by 6 bases and 5 bases, with 14 bases remaining between them. The CDR3 has 14 residues. Written as DNA, the CDR3 is TGCGCCAGCAGGAGGGGGTCTAAGCATCAGCCCCAGCATTTT. Translating it yields CASRRGSKHQPQHF.

In its sample, this clone was seen a few times. A much larger clone differs from this one at a single base, so this may be a read error. The rearrangement links TRBV6-1 to TRBJ2-3; 8 bases are shared with TRBD1. V was clipped by 4 bases and J by 4 bases; unmatched bases: 4. The CDR3 totals 14 residues. Per germline, CDR1 MNHNS and CDR2 SASEGT. CDR3 in DNA: TGTGCCAGCAGTGTCAGGACAGGGTCAGATACGCAGTATTTT. Translation: CASSVRTGSDTQYF.

The rearrangement links TRBV6-5 to TRBJ2-3; 10 bases fit TRBD2. The germline V gene has CDR1 MNHEY and CDR2 SVGAGI. CDR3 length: 16 residues. V shed 2 bases, J shed 3 bases, and the junction held 5 bases outside the gene matches. For the CDR3, the DNA is TGTGCCAGCAGTTACGGCCTAGCGGGGGTTACAGATACGCAGTATTTT. Translating gives CASSYGLAGVTDTQYF.

A note on this clone: A read error may be the cause here, since a much bigger clone is one base away. The J gene is TRBJ2-3, the V gene TRBV7-3, with D hard to call. CDR1 and CDR2 from the germline V gene are SGHTA and FQGTGA. The CDR3 length is 14 residues. Trimming took 4 bases from V and 0 from J, leaving 8 bases between them. The CDR3 loop is CASSWSGSTDTQYF. The CDR3 DNA sequence: TGTGCCAGCAGCTGGTCCGGCAGCACAGATACGCAGTATTTT.

This clone has ten or more counts. The chain couples TRBV29-1 to TRBJ1-2; D not certain. V lost 5 bases and J 0 bases, leaving 7 bases between the germline ends. This CDR3 comprises 12 residues. Germline values: CDR1 SQVTM, CDR2 ANQGSEA. DNA of the CDR3: TGCAGCGTTATTAAGGCTAACTATGGCTACACCTTC. Its translation: CSVIKANYGYTF.

This clone was counted at least ten times. V gene TRBV2 combines with J gene TRBJ1-1; D is ambiguous. This CDR3 is 11 amino acids long. V was clipped by 8 bases and J by 1 base, with 5 bases between them. Germline V gives CDR1 SNHLY, CDR2 FYNNEI. The CDR3, as DNA: TGTGCCAGCTCGCCGAACACTGAAGCTTTCTTT. Translation gives CASSPNTEAFF.

This clone has ten or more counts. This sequence joins TRBV3-1 and TRBJ1-3, with D unclear. The CDR3 spans 16 residues. Germline loops: CDR1 LGHDT, CDR2 YNNKEL (reference sequence). Trimming took 4 bases from V and 0 from J, leaving 13 bases between them. DNA for the CDR3: TGTGCCAGCAGCCCGGGCCAGAGACCCTCTGGAAACACCATATATTTT. It encodes CASSPGQRPSGNTIYF.

This clone was seen many times. This rearrangement joins TRBV4-1 to TRBJ2-7, with 8 bases aligning to TRBD1. V lost 3 bases to trimming and J lost 6 bases; unmatched junction nucleotides: 10. The CDR3 spans 15 residues. Looked up from germline, CDR1 is MGHRA and CDR2 is YSYEKL. This CDR3 is CASSHKAGGASEQYF. The CDR3 nucleotides are TGCGCCAGCAGCCATAAAGCAGGGGGCGCGTCCGAGCAGTACTTC.

Points on this clone: The junction departs from germline at one end; a sequencing error may be responsible. The CDR3 sequence is CDSSQQIAVEAFF. The CDR3 DNA follows: TGCGACAGCAGCCAGCAAATAGCGGTTGAAGCTTTCTTT. The chain links TRBV4-1 to TRBJ1-1; D is unresolved. The CDR3 is 13 amino acids. Germline lookup yields CDR1 MGHRA and CDR2 YSYEKL.

There are many counts of this clone. The CDR3 reads CASSLEAPRTGGYNEQFF. The CDR3 nucleotides read TGTGCCAGCAGTTTAGAGGCCCCGCGGACAGGGGGTTACAATGAGCAGTTCTTC. The chain carries TRBV27 and TRBJ2-1; 10 bases line up with TRBD1. The V and J ends lost 2 bases and 4 bases, in that order; junction bases with no gene match: 11. CDR3 length: 18 residues. Germline CDR1 and CDR2: MNHEY and SMNVEV (reference sequence).

In this sample, this clone turned up many times. For the CDR3, the DNA is TGTGCCAGTAGCCCCGAGGGAATTTTCTACGAGCAGTACTTC. This sequence encodes CASSPEGIFYEQYF. The chain combines TRBV19 with TRBJ2-7, with D possibly TRBD2 on 5 matching bases. Germline lookup yields CDR1 LNHDA and CDR2 SQIVND (reference sequence). The CDR3 has 14 amino acids. V dropped 6 bases and J dropped 3 bases, with 15 bases sitting between them.

The rearrangement links TRBV7-3 to TRBJ1-1, with TRBD1 matching over 11 bases. The CDR3 length is 17 residues. V dropped 7 bases and J dropped 3; count of bases not matched to a gene: 13. Germline lookup yields CDR1 SGHTA and CDR2 FQGTGA. The CDR3 spells CASIPGQGVPWDTEAFF. The CDR3, as DNA: TGTGCCAGCATTCCGGGACAGGGGGTCCCGTGGGACACTGAAGCTTTCTTT.

This clone was found a few times. The V call is TRBV6-4, the J call TRBJ2-3, with a tentative D call TRBD2 (5 bases). The length of the CDR3 is 15 residues. Germline loops: CDR1 MRHNA, CDR2 SNTAGT. V was trimmed by 6 bases and J by 2 bases, leaving 15 bases between them. The CDR3 protein is CASSNGIADTDTQYF. DNA of the CDR3: TGTGCCAGCAGCAACGGGATAGCAGACACAGATACGCAGTATTTT.

A word on this clone: Given a much more abundant clone one base away, this may be a read error. CDR3 in DNA: TGCGCCAGCAGAGGAGCGGGGGGGCCCTACGAGCAGTACTTC. Protein: CASRGAGGPYEQYF. V gene TRBV4-1 combines with J gene TRBJ2-7, with TRBD2 matching over 10 bases. Losses at the gene ends were 6 bases for V and 2 bases for J; bases not matched to a gene: 4. This CDR3 comprises 14 residues. Germline V lookup: CDR1 MGHRA, CDR2 YSYEKL.

This clone came up many times. This chain joins TRBV10-3 and TRBJ2-7, with TRBD1 identical over 9 bases. The CDR3 contains 13 residues. Germline V gene data show CDR1 as ENHRY and CDR2 as SYGVKD. V dropped 8 bases and J dropped 9; count of bases not matched to a gene: 11. CDR3 coding DNA: TGTGCCATCGGGACAGGGTCCGGTCCGGGGCAGTACTTC. It translates to CAIGTGSGPGQYF.

This clone was found many times. V is TRBV7-2 and J is TRBJ2-1, with 7 bases identical to TRBD2. The CDR3 consists of 15 residues. Germline trimming cut 8 bases from V and 8 bases from J; bases unmatched to any gene: 15. Per germline, CDR1 SGHTA and CDR2 FQGNSA. Here the CDR3 reads CASQRGISISDEQFF. CDR3 in DNA: TGTGCCAGCCAGCGGGGTATCAGCATATCAGATGAGCAGTTCTTC.

In this sample, this clone turned up once. This may stem from a read error, because a much larger clone lies one nucleotide away. The chain joins TRBV18 to TRBJ1-3, with a possible D match to TRBD1 (5 bases). Deletions cut 1 base from V and 3 bases from J, with 16 bases between. This CDR3 has 17 amino acids. Germline loops: CDR1 KGHSH, CDR2 LQKENI. The CDR3 loop is CASSPRGESGRGNTIYF. DNA for the CDR3: TGTGCCAGCTCACCACGGGGGGAATCTGGCCGTGGAAACACCATATATTTT.

This clone has a count of ten or more. The chain combines TRBV6-1 with TRBJ1-3; D gene ambiguous. The CDR3 is 13 amino acids. V was trimmed by 7 bases and J by 4 bases, leaving 11 bases between them. Per germline, CDR1 MNHNS and CDR2 SASEGT. The DNA for the CDR3 is TGTGCCAGCACTTGGTGGGTGGGAAACACCATATATTTT. Amino acids: CASTWWVGNTIYF.

This clone was observed many times. J is TRBJ1-2 and V is TRBV29-1, with D hard to call. Trimming took 2 bases from V and 8 from J, leaving 12 bases between them. The germline V gene encodes CDR1 SQVTM and CDR2 ANQGSEA. The CDR3 runs 12 residues. In DNA form, the CDR3 reads TGCAGCGTTGAAATAGGGAGGGAAGGCTACACCTTC. This gives the protein CSVEIGREGYTF.

This clone has ten or more counts. Being one base from a much bigger clone, this may be a read error. This chain links TRBV28 with TRBJ2-5; 9 bases line up with TRBD2. The CDR3 contains 15 residues. CDR1 and CDR2 (germline): MDHEN, SYDVKM. CDR3 DNA sequence: TGTGCCAGCAGTTTAAGCGGGGGGCAAGTAAAGACCCAGCACTTC. Protein sequence: CASSLSGGQVKTQHF.